The 17 T cell receptor beta chains given below trace back to one sample, sequenced in a study of cytomegalovirus exposure and HLA in healthy donors. Vbeta (60) and Jbeta (13) primers were used in the PCR. Profiled with immunoSEQ multiplex PCR; TCRdb holds only in-frame clones, not every one. The sample gives about 97,000 clones, approximately 75% of which show up once; about 1.9% is in the top ten. Sequencing used PBMCs. These receptors all come from a woman aged 40 to 50 in good health and CMV-seronegative.

J is TRBJ1-5 and V is TRBV2; 7 bases align to TRBD1. CDR1 SNHLY and CDR2 FYNNEI come from the germline V gene. CDR3 size: 16 residues. Unmatched junction bases numbered 12, after V lost 7 bases and J lost 3 bases. The chain's CDR3 is CASTPRADRDNQPQHF. CDR3 sequence (DNA): TGTGCCAGCACCCCAAGAGCAGACAGGGACAATCAGCCCCAGCATTTT.

J is TRBJ2-5 and V is TRBV6-1, with TRBD2 identical over 14 bases. The CDR3 has 19 amino acids. CDR1 and CDR2 from the germline V gene are MNHNS and SASEGT. The V and J ends lost 0 bases and 5 bases, in that order; junction bases with no gene match: 11. CDR3: CASSEAGTSGSPRRETQYF. The CDR3 coding sequence is TGTGCCAGCAGTGAAGCGGGGACTAGCGGGAGCCCACGGCGGGAGACCCAGTACTTC.

This sequence joins TRBV10-2 and TRBJ2-3; TRBD1 agrees at 7 bases. Germline CDR1 WSHSY, CDR2 SAAADI. The CDR3 consists of 14 residues. The V segment lost 6 bases and the J segment 6 bases; nucleotides outside the gene matches: 9. The DNA for the CDR3 is TGCGCCAGCAGAGACCGAGGGGGCCCGGATACGCAGTATTTT. It translates to CASRDRGGPDTQYF.

V and J are TRBV6-4 and TRBJ1-4; a weak D match, TRBD1 (5 bases). CDR3 length: 14 residues. Germline CDR1 is MRHNA and CDR2 is SNTAGT. Trimming left V 6 bases short and J 7 bases short, with 15 bases between. The CDR3 coding sequence is TGTGCCAGCAGGCGGGGGGTAAGGGGTGAAAAACTGTTTTTT. Protein product: CASRRGVRGEKLFF.

The chain has TRBV6-5 and TRBJ2-7; D is unclear. The germline gives CDR1 MNHEY, CDR2 SVGAGI. This CDR3 comprises 16 residues. Trimming cost V 3 bases and J 3 bases, with 18 bases left between them. CDR3 amino acids: CASSYDTDEPHYEQYF. The CDR3 bases are TGTGCCAGCAGTTATGACACAGACGAGCCCCACTACGAGCAGTACTTC.

This clone was observed a few times. This chain joins TRBV6-6 and TRBJ1-1; D may be TRBD1 (6 bases). The CDR3 loop spans 13 amino acids. Trimming stripped 2 bases from V and 4 bases from J, with 8 bases between. The germline CDR1 and CDR2 sequences are MNHNY and SVGAGI (reference sequence). CDR3 nucleotide sequence: TGTGCCAGCAGTTACGAGGGGGTCACTGAAGCTTTCTTT. Translating gives CASSYEGVTEAFF.

This clone was counted only a few times. The chain has TRBV13 and TRBJ2-7, with TRBD1 as a possible D gene (6 bases). Per germline, CDR1 PRHDT and CDR2 FYEKMQ (reference sequence). The V and J ends lost 5 bases and 2 bases respectively, with 13 bases between them. The CDR3 extends over 14 amino acids. CDR3 in amino acids: CASSIGQIPYEQYF. CDR3 sequence (DNA): TGTGCCAGCAGCATTGGACAGATTCCCTACGAGCAGTACTTC.

The V call is TRBV30, the J call TRBJ1-4, with 7 bases aligning to TRBD1. CDR1 is GTSNPN, CDR2 SVGIG, per germline (reference sequence). The CDR3 totals 14 residues. The trim removed 0 bases at V and 5 bases at J, leaving 3 bases unmatched. This CDR3 is CAWSVGTVNEKLFF. DNA for the CDR3: TGTGCCTGGAGTGTAGGGACAGTAAATGAAAAACTGTTTTTT.

This clone turned up a few times. The V and J genes are TRBV9 and TRBJ1-5, with D possibly TRBD1 on 5 matching bases. CDR1 is SGDLS and CDR2 is YYNGEE in the germline V gene. Trimming pared 0 bases from V and 9 bases from J, leaving 16 bases between. The CDR3 loop spans 15 amino acids. The CDR3: CASSVGQATQGPQHF. The DNA of the CDR3 is TGTGCCAGCAGCGTAGGGCAGGCTACTCAGGGGCCCCAGCATTTT.

The chain couples TRBV6-6 to TRBJ1-5; no reliable D call. Germline lookup yields CDR1 MNHNY and CDR2 SVGAGI (reference sequence). V was shortened by 2 bases and J by 5 bases, with 7 bases between the two germline ends. CDR3 size: 13 residues. CDR3 bases: TGTGCCAGCAGTTACCAATTTTATCAGCCCCAGCATTTT. Residues: CASSYQFYQPQHF.

The chain recombines TRBV6-1 with TRBJ2-3, with TRBD2 matching over 8 bases. J gave up 1 base and V 0 bases, and 6 bases lay outside the gene matches. This CDR3 comprises 17 residues. Germline V gene lookup returns CDR1 MNHNS and CDR2 SASEGT. In nucleotides, the CDR3 is TGTGCCAGCAGTGAAGCCGCGGGACTAGGGGGCACAGATACGCAGTATTTT. Amino acid sequence: CASSEAAGLGGTDTQYF.

The V gene is TRBV7-2, the J gene TRBJ2-2; TRBD2 matches at 14 bases. Germline V gene data show CDR1 as SGHTA and CDR2 as FQGNSA. The CDR3 spans 15 residues. V shed 5 bases, J shed 7 bases, and the junction held 3 bases outside the gene matches. The CDR3 protein is CASSAGLAGVGELFF. DNA for the CDR3: TGTGCCAGCAGCGCGGGACTAGCGGGAGTCGGGGAGCTGTTTTTT.

This chain links TRBV10-3 with TRBJ2-3, with D possibly being TRBD1 (6 bases). This CDR3 has 19 residues. The V end lost 8 bases, the J end lost 3 bases, and 30 bases lay between the germline ends. Germline CDR1 is ENHRY and CDR2 is SYGVKD. Here the CDR3 DNA reads TGTGCCATCCAAACTGACAGGTCTAAACTAGTGAAGAATACAGATACGCAGTATTTT. Residues: CAIQTDRSKLVKNTDTQYF.

The genes are TRBV5-6 and TRBJ2-5; D not certain. V dropped 0 bases and J dropped 5 bases, with 14 bases sitting between them. CDR1 SGHDT and CDR2 YYEEEE come from the germline V gene. The CDR3 totals 15 residues. The CDR3 spells CASSLAVSLLETQYF. The CDR3 coding sequence is TGTGCCAGCAGCTTGGCTGTTTCCCTCCTGGAGACCCAGTACTTC.

J is TRBJ2-5 and V is TRBV15; TRBD1 might be the D (5 bases). V dropped 0 bases and J dropped 5 bases, with 13 bases sitting between them. Looked up from germline, CDR1 is LNHNV and CDR2 is YYDKDF (reference sequence). CDR3 size: 15 residues. The CDR3 DNA sequence: TGTGCCACCAGCAGAGATAAGGGGTTTGGGGAGACCCAGTACTTC. Its protein product is CATSRDKGFGETQYF.

This sequence joins TRBV19 and TRBJ2-4, with D tentatively TRBD1 (6 bases). CDR3 size: 18 residues. Germline V CDR1 and CDR2: LNHDA, SQIVND (reference sequence). V was shortened by 0 bases and J by 0 bases, with 15 bases between the two germline ends. CDR3 region: CASSIDLQGGVAKNIQYF. CDR3 DNA sequence: TGTGCCAGTAGTATAGACCTACAGGGTGGAGTAGCCAAAAACATTCAGTACTTC.

V usage is TRBV23-1 and J usage is TRBJ1-1, with D uncertain. TRBV23-1 is an ORF; its function is uncertain. The CDR3 length is 15 residues. V was pared by 6 bases and J by 5 bases, with 19 bases between. CDR3 amino acids: CASSLASRRKTEAFF. CDR3 DNA sequence: TGCGCCAGCAGCCTAGCAAGCCGGAGAAAGACTGAAGCTTTCTTT.